A single sample is the source of the 10 T cell receptor beta chains below, sequenced in a study of blood T cell repertoires in COVID-19. The assay was immunoSEQ multiplex PCR, and TCRdb's table has in-frame clones only and misses some. Of about 90,000 clones in the sample, 85% were seen once. Material for sequencing was peripheral blood. These receptors originate from a man aged 50 to 60 with acute or convalescent COVID-19.

The V gene is TRBV30, the J gene TRBJ2-2; tentatively, D is TRBD1 (5 bases). Deletions cut 2 bases from V and 4 bases from J, with 17 bases between. Germline CDR1 and CDR2: GTSNPN and SVGIG (reference sequence). CDR3 length equals 16 residues. The CDR3 region has the DNA TGTGCCTGGAGTCCCAATTCTCCCCAGGGCACCGGGGAGCTGTTTTTT. Translating gives CAWSPNSPQGTGELFF.

The chain carries TRBV30 and TRBJ1-2; D gene ambiguous. Germline values: CDR1 GTSNPN, CDR2 SVGIG (reference sequence). The V gene lost 3 bases and the J gene lost 2 bases, with 4 bases spanning the gap. The CDR3 contains 11 residues. CDR3 sequence reads: CAWRRNYGYTF. CDR3 nucleotide sequence: TGTGCCTGGAGACGGAACTATGGCTACACCTTC.

The rearrangement links TRBV19 to TRBJ1-5; D may be TRBD1 (5 bases). This CDR3 spans 14 amino acids. Germline V lookup: CDR1 LNHDA, CDR2 SQIVND (reference sequence). V lost 0 bases and J 6 bases, leaving 9 bases between the germline ends. The CDR3 DNA follows: TGTGCCAGTAGTATAGATCAGGGAGGTCAGCCCCAGCATTTT. Translating it yields CASSIDQGGQPQHF.

V and J are TRBV7-9 and TRBJ2-5, with D unclear. The CDR3 runs 14 residues. The germline V gene encodes CDR1 SEHNR and CDR2 FQNEAQ (reference sequence). Trimming shortened V by 2 bases and J by 0 bases, and 7 bases separated the two germline ends. The CDR3 region has the DNA TGTGCCAGCAGCTTACAGATGTACCAAGAGACCCAGTACTTC. Amino acid sequence: CASSLQMYQETQYF.

V usage is TRBV12-3 or TRBV12-4 and J usage is TRBJ2-1, with D possibly being TRBD1 (6 bases). The CDR3 is 12 residues long. V lost 7 bases, J lost 8 bases, and 12 bases lay in between. Written as DNA, the CDR3 is TGTGCCAGCACACAGGGATTCCATGAGCAGTTCTTC. Residues: CASTQGFHEQFF.

The chain employs TRBV6-5 and TRBJ1-2, with a tentative D call TRBD1 (6 bases). Trimming cost V 7 bases and J 6 bases, with 21 bases left between them. The CDR3 length is 15 residues. Germline loops: CDR1 MNHEY, CDR2 SVGAGI. CDR3 protein: CASTRGWSGENGYTF. The CDR3 DNA follows: TGTGCCAGCACCCGAGGTTGGTCAGGGGAGAATGGCTACACCTTC.

V usage is TRBV18 and J usage is TRBJ2-5, with 14 bases lining up with TRBD2. Germline V gives CDR1 KGHSH, CDR2 LQKENI. This CDR3 has 16 residues. J was trimmed by 5 bases and V by 3 bases; bases with no gene match: 5. CDR3 sequence (DNA): TGTGCCAGCTCACCGACTAGCGGGAGGGCCGGGGAGACCCAGTACTTC. Its protein is CASSPTSGRAGETQYF.

This chain links TRBV19 with TRBJ2-7; 9 positions match TRBD1. Germline CDR1 is LNHDA and CDR2 is SQIVND (reference sequence). The CDR3 extends over 14 amino acids. V lost 6 bases to trimming and J lost 1 base; unmatched junction nucleotides: 4. The CDR3 coding sequence is TGTGCCAGTAGACCGGGACAGGGTTCCTACGAGCAGTACTTC. Its translation is CASRPGQGSYEQYF.

V and J are TRBV28 and TRBJ2-2; D is unresolved. CDR1 MDHEN and CDR2 SYDVKM come from the germline V gene. This CDR3 comprises 11 residues. CDR3 in amino acids: CSSGSTGELFF. As DNA, the CDR3 is TGTAGCTCAGGAAGTACCGGGGAGCTGTTTTTT.

This rearrangement joins TRBV6-5 to TRBJ1-5; 7 bases are a match to TRBD1. The CDR3 is made up of 15 amino acids. J lost 4 bases, V lost 5 bases, and 8 bases had no gene match. The germline gives CDR1 MNHEY, CDR2 SVGAGI. The chain's CDR3 is CASSPLTGQNQPQHF. CDR3 in DNA: TGTGCCAGCAGTCCCCTGACAGGGCAGAATCAGCCCCAGCATTTT.